The 2 T cell receptor beta chains below all came from one sample that was sequenced in a study of T cell repertoires in cytomegalovirus infection. Their antigens are not known. Each CDR3 protein gets one entry after TCRdb re-called the reads with MiXCR. The sample holds 680,000 or so distinct CDR3 sequences, roughly a third seen once. The source was cultured PBMCs, collected from culture after CMV antigen stimulation. Every receptor here comes from a human donor in good health (CMV status not recorded). Some clones in this sample may be carry-over from other donors' samples.

The V gene is TRBV5-4, the J gene TRBJ2-1, with TRBD1 matching 12 bases. The J segment lost 7 bases and the V segment lost 4 bases, leaving 12 bases of the junction unmatched. There are 17 residues in the CDR3. Per germline, CDR1 SGHNT and CDR2 YYREEE (reference sequence). For the CDR3, the DNA is TGTGCCAGCAGCCCGATGCTGGCGGGACAGGGGGCTAATGAGCAGTTCTTC. Protein product: CASSPMLAGQGANEQFF.

The chain combines TRBV7-8 with TRBJ2-1; tentatively, D is TRBD2 (6 bases). This CDR3 comprises 13 residues. V shed 3 bases and J shed 8 bases, with 11 bases lying between them. Germline CDR1 reads SGHVS; CDR2 reads FQNEAQ. The CDR3 loop is CASSLEGGYEQFF. DNA for the CDR3: TGTGCCAGCAGCTTGGAGGGAGGATATGAGCAGTTCTTC.